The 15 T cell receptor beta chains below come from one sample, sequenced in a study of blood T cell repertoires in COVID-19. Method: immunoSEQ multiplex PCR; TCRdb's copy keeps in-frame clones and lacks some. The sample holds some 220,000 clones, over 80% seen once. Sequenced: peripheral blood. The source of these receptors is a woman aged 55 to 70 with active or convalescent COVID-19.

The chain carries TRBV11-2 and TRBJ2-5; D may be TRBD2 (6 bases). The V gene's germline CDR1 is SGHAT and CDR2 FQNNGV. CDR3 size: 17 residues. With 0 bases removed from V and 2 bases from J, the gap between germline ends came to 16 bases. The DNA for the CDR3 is TGTGCCAGCAGCTTAGATCCAAGGGTTAGCGGACAAGAGACCCAGTACTTC. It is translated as CASSLDPRVSGQETQYF.

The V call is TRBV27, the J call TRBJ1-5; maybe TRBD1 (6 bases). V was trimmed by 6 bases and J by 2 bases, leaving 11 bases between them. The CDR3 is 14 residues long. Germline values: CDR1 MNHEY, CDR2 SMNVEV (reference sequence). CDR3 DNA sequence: TGTGCCAGCAGAACCAGGACAGGCAATCAGCCCCAGCATTTT. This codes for CASRTRTGNQPQHF.

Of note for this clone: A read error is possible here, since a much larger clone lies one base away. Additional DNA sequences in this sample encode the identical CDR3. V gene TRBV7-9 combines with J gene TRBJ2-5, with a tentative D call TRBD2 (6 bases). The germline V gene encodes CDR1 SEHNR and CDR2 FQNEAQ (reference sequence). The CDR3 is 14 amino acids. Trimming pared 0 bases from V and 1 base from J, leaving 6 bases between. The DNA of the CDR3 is TGTGCCAGCAGCTTAGCGGGGGGCCAAGAGACCCAGTACTTC. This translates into CASSLAGGQETQYF.

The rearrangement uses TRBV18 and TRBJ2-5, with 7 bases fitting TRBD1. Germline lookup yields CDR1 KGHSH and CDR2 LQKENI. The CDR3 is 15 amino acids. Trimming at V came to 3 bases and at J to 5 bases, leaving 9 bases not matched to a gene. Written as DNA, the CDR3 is TGTGCCAGCTCACCCGGTCAGGGGGTCGGGGAGACCCAGTACTTC. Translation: CASSPGQGVGETQYF.

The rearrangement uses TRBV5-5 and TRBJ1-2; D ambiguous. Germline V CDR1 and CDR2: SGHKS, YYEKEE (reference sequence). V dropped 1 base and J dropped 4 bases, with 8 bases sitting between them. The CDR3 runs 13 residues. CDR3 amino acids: CASSLNRGYGYTF. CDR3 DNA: TGTGCCAGCAGCTTGAACCGGGGCTATGGCTACACCTTC. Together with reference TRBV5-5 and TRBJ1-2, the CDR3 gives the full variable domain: DAGVTQSPTHLIKTRGQQVTLRCSPISGHKSVSWYQQVLGQGPQFIFQYYEKEERGRGNFPDRFSARQFPNYSSELNVNALLLGDSALYLCASSLNRGYGYTFGSGTRLTVV.

This CDR3 is CSVERGQGAYYGYTF. The CDR3 DNA follows: TGCAGCGTTGAACGGGGGCAGGGGGCCTACTATGGCTACACCTTC. This sequence joins TRBV29-1 and TRBJ1-2; 8 nucleotides match TRBD1. The CDR3 consists of 15 residues. Germline CDR1 reads SQVTM; CDR2 reads ANQGSEA. Trimming took 2 bases from V and 3 from J; bases not matched to a gene: 8.

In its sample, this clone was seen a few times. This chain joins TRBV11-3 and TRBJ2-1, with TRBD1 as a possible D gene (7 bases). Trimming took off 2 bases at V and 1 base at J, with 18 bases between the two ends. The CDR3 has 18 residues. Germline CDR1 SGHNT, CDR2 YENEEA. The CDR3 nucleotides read TGTGCCAGCAGCTTATCTATGGGTCAGGGGGGTTCCTACAATGAGCAGTTCTTC. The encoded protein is CASSLSMGQGGSYNEQFF.

The CDR3 is CATSRGPGTEAFF. The CDR3 nucleotides read TGTGCCACCAGCAGAGGACCGGGCACTGAAGCTTTCTTT. The gene calls are TRBV15 and TRBJ1-1; no clear D gene. Looked up from germline, CDR1 is LNHNV and CDR2 is YYDKDF (reference sequence). With 1 base removed from V and 4 bases from J, the gap between germline ends came to 7 bases. The CDR3 extends over 13 amino acids.

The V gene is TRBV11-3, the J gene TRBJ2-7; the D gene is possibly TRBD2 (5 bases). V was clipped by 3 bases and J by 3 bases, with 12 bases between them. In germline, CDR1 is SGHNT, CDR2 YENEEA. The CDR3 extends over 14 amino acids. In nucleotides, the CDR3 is TGTGCCAGCAGCTTGACACGGGAACGCTACGAGCAGTACTTC. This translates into CASSLTRERYEQYF.

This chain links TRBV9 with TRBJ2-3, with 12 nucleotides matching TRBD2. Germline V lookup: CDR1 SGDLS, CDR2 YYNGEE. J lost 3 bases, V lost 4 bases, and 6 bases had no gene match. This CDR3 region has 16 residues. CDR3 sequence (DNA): TGTGCCAGCAGCCCCGGACTAGCGGGGACAACAGATACGCAGTATTTT. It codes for CASSPGLAGTTDTQYF.

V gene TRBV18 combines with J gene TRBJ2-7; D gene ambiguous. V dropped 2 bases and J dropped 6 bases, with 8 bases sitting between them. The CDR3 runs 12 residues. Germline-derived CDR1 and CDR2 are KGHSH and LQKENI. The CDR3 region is CASSPASVEQYF. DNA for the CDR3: TGTGCCAGCTCACCAGCCAGTGTCGAGCAGTACTTC.

The CDR3 nucleotides are TGTGCCAGCAGTGACAGTAGGGAGACAGGGGTAACAGATACGCAGTATTTT. Translation: CASSDSRETGVTDTQYF. This rearrangement joins TRBV6-1 to TRBJ2-3; 8 positions match TRBD1. The ends lost 3 bases at V and 3 bases at J; junction bases unmatched: 11. CDR1 and CDR2 (germline): MNHNS, SASEGT. The CDR3 runs 17 residues.

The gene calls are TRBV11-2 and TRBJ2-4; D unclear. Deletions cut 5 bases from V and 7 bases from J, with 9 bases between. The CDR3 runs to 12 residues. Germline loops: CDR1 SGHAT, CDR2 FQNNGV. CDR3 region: CASSKPRNIQYF. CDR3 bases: TGTGCCAGCAGCAAGCCACGGAACATTCAGTACTTC.

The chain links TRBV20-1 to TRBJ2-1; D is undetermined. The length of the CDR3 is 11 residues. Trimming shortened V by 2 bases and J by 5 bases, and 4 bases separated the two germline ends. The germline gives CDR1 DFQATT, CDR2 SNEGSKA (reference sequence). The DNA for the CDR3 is TGCAGTGCTAGACAGGACAATGAGCAGTTCTTC. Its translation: CSARQDNEQFF.

The CDR3 nucleotides read TGTGCCAGCAGTGGAGGGGGATTCACCGGGGAGCTGTTTTTT. As protein: CASSGGGFTGELFF. The V and J genes are TRBV6-4 and TRBJ2-2; possible D gene TRBD1, 6 bases. Trimming shortened V by 4 bases and J by 4 bases, and 10 bases separated the two germline ends. The CDR3 sequence is 14 residues long. Germline V gene sequence: CDR1 MRHNA, CDR2 SNTAGT.